The 14 T cell receptor beta chains reported below all come from one sample, sequenced in a study of cytomegalovirus exposure and HLA in healthy donors. The PCR contained 60 Vbeta and 13 Jbeta primers. Here immunoSEQ multiplex PCR was the method, and the copy in TCRdb shows in-frame clones only, minus some. The table lists fewer than 200,000 clones, around 88% of them singletons, with 1.5% to 2% in the top ten. Sequencing used PBMCs. The source is a man in his forties in good health and CMV-seropositive.

DNA of the CDR3: TGTGCCAGCAGCTCCAGGACAGGGATGGAAAAACTGTTTTTT. It translates to CASSSRTGMEKLFF. J is TRBJ1-4 and V is TRBV7-2; 8 nucleotides match TRBD1. Germline CDR1 reads SGHTA; CDR2 reads FQGNSA. This CDR3 spans 14 amino acids. V lost 4 bases to trimming and J lost 8 bases; unmatched junction nucleotides: 6.

The V gene is TRBV11-2, the J gene TRBJ1-2, with D perhaps matching TRBD1 (6 bases). Germline loops: CDR1 SGHAT, CDR2 FQNNGV. Trimming stripped 4 bases from V and 7 bases from J, with 22 bases between. The CDR3 consists of 16 residues. The chain's CDR3 is CASSSIGTPGGFGYTF. Here the CDR3 DNA reads TGTGCCAGCAGCTCGATCGGGACACCCGGCGGTTTTGGCTACACCTTC.

The chain links TRBV5-4 to TRBJ2-2; TRBD2 aligns across 13 bases. After removal of 0 bases from V and 7 bases from J, the junction contained 6 bases not matched to a gene. The CDR3 consists of 17 residues. The germline CDR1 and CDR2 sequences are SGHNT and YYREEE (reference sequence). This chain's CDR3 is CASSLAGLAGEDGELFF. The CDR3 DNA reads TGTGCCAGCAGCTTGGCAGGACTAGCGGGAGAGGACGGGGAGCTGTTTTTT.

The chain has TRBV5-1 and TRBJ2-7; 7 bases match TRBD1. CDR3 length equals 16 residues. The germline V gene encodes CDR1 SGHRS and CDR2 YFSETQ. The junction had 16 bases not matched to a gene; V was cut back by 4 bases and J by 6 bases. Written as DNA, the CDR3 is TGCGCCAGCAGCGATCTCCAGAGGACAGGAATGGTCGAGCAGTACTTC. Protein: CASSDLQRTGMVEQYF.

The rearrangement uses TRBV29-1 and TRBJ2-5, with 10 positions matching TRBD1. V was pared by 4 bases and J by 4 bases, with 6 bases of the junction left unmatched. Germline values: CDR1 SQVTM, CDR2 ANQGSEA. This CDR3 region has 14 residues. The CDR3 protein is CSVGQGAWLETQYF. CDR3 in DNA: TGCAGCGTTGGACAGGGGGCATGGTTAGAGACCCAGTACTTC.

The V gene is TRBV6-5, the J gene TRBJ2-1; D perhaps matches TRBD2 (5 bases). The V and J ends lost 4 bases and 9 bases respectively, with 19 bases between them. This CDR3 is 15 amino acids long. The V gene's germline CDR1 is MNHEY and CDR2 SVGAGI. CDR3: CASSSPSPGAFEQFF. CDR3 bases: TGTGCCAGCAGTTCGCCTAGCCCCGGCGCGTTTGAGCAGTTCTTC.

The chain has TRBV27 and TRBJ2-4; 7 bases line up with TRBD1. The CDR3 spans 14 residues. The V segment lost 5 bases and the J segment 7 bases; nucleotides outside the gene matches: 8. The germline gives CDR1 MNHEY, CDR2 SMNVEV (reference sequence). CDR3 sequence (DNA): TGTGCCAGCAGTCCAAGACAGGGTAATAACATTCAGTACTTC. Protein product: CASSPRQGNNIQYF.

The rearrangement uses TRBV6-6 and TRBJ1-4, with D perhaps matching TRBD1 (6 bases). CDR1 and CDR2 (germline): MNHNY, SVGAGI (reference sequence). The ends were cut back, 6 bases at V and 3 bases at J, with 8 bases in the middle. The length of the CDR3 is 13 residues. In DNA form, the CDR3 reads TGTGCCAGCAGAACAGGGTCTAATGAAAAACTGTTTTTT. It is translated as CASRTGSNEKLFF.

The chain links TRBV4-3 to TRBJ1-2, with 9 bases lining up with TRBD1. Trimming removed 0 bases from V and 7 bases from J; junction bases left unmatched: 9. This CDR3 is built from 16 residues. Germline-derived CDR1 and CDR2 are LGHNA and YSLEER. The CDR3 region has the DNA TGCGCCAGCAGCCAAGAAGGGAAACAGGGGGCGCTTGGCTACACCTTC. This translates into CASSQEGKQGALGYTF.

CDR3 in amino acids: CAVRTGFTDTQYF. The CDR3 nucleotides are TGTGCCGTGAGGACAGGTTTCACAGATACGCAGTATTTT. This chain joins TRBV6-5 and TRBJ2-3, with TRBD1 matching 7 bases. CDR1 and CDR2 from the germline V gene are MNHEY and SVGAGI. This CDR3 has 13 residues. The J segment lost 2 bases and the V segment lost 11 bases, leaving 7 bases of the junction unmatched.

The chain uses TRBV4-2 and TRBJ1-2; 9 bases are shared with TRBD1. V lost 0 bases and J lost 3; bases outside the gene matches: 5. Germline V gene sequence: CDR1 LGHNA, CDR2 YNFKEQ. This CDR3 region has 16 residues. The CDR3 protein is CASSQDWTGEDYGYTF. CDR3 coding DNA: TGTGCCAGCAGCCAAGATTGGACAGGGGAGGACTATGGCTACACCTTC.

This chain joins TRBV2 and TRBJ2-1; 12 bases are a match to TRBD2. The length of the CDR3 is 16 residues. Germline values: CDR1 SNHLY, CDR2 FYNNEI. V lost 6 bases, J lost 5 bases, and 8 bases stayed unmatched. The CDR3 bases are TGTGCCAGCAGCTCTCTAGCGGGAGGGGGCCACAATGAGCAGTTCTTC. This codes for CASSSLAGGGHNEQFF.

V gene TRBV7-2 combines with J gene TRBJ1-3; D perhaps matches TRBD1 (5 bases). V was pared by 7 bases and J by 0 bases, with 22 bases between. Germline lookup yields CDR1 SGHTA and CDR2 FQGNSA. The CDR3 extends over 18 amino acids. The CDR3 is CASTPWRGRRNSGNTIYF. DNA for the CDR3: TGTGCCAGCACCCCGTGGCGGGGACGGCGGAACTCTGGAAACACCATATATTTT.

This chain links TRBV29-1 with TRBJ1-5; TRBD1 is a possible D gene (6 bases). The CDR3 covers 15 residues. V was trimmed by 7 bases and J by 5 bases, leaving 21 bases between them. Looked up from germline, CDR1 is SQVTM and CDR2 is ANQGSEA. The CDR3: CSALTGQGSDQPQHF. CDR3 bases: TGCAGCGCTTTGACAGGTCAGGGATCGGATCAGCCCCAGCATTTT.